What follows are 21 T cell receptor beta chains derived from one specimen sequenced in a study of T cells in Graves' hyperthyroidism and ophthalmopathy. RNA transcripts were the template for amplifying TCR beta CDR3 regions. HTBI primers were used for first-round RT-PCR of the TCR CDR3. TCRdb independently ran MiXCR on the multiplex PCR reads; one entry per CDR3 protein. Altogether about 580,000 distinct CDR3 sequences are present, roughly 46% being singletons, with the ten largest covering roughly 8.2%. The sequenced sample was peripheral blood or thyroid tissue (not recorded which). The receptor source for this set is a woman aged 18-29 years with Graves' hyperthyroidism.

The DNA for the CDR3 is TGTGCCAGCAGTGAAGGTTGGGGGCAAGCAGTTGGAAACACCATATATTTT. Protein: CASSEGWGQAVGNTIYF. The V gene is TRBV6-1, the J gene TRBJ1-3; D possibly corresponds to TRBD1 (6 bases). The CDR3 is 17 residues long. Germline V gene data show CDR1 as MNHNS and CDR2 as SASEGT. Trimming pared 1 base from V and 3 bases from J, leaving 16 bases between.

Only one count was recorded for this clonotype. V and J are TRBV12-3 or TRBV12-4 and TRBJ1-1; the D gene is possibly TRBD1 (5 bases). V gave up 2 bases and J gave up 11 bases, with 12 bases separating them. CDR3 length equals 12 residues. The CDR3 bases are TGTGCCAGCAGTTTACAGTGGGAGGGGGCTTTCTTT. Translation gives CASSLQWEGAFF.

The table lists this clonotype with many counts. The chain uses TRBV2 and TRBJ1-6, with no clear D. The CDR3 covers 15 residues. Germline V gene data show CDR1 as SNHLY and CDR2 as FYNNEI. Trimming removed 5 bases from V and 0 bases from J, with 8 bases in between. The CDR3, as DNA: TGTGCCAGCAGTACTGAGAGCTCCTATAATTCACCCCTCCACTTT. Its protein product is CASSTESSYNSPLHF.

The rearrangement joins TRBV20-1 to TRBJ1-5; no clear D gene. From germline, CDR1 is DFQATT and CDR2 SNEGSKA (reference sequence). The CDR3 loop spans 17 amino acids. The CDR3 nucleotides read TGCAGCGCCACGACACCTGCGAGAGGTTTTAGCAATCAGCCCCAGCATTTT. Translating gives CSATTPARGFSNQPQHF.

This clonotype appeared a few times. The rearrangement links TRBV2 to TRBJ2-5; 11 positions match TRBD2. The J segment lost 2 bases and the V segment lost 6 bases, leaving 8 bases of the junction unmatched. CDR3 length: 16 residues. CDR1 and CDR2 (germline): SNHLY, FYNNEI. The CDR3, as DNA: TGTGCCAGCAGCCACGTTCTAGCGGGAGGTCAAGAGACCCAGTACTTC. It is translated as CASSHVLAGGQETQYF.

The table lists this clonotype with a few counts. This chain's CDR3 is CASSLGVGDYNSPLHF. CDR3 coding DNA: TGTGCCAGCAGTTTAGGCGTCGGCGATTATAATTCACCCCTCCACTTT. The chain recombines TRBV27 with TRBJ1-6; D uncertain. The CDR3 is 16 amino acids. V was trimmed by 2 bases and J by 4 bases, leaving 12 bases between them. Per the germline V gene, CDR1 is MNHEY and CDR2 is SMNVEV (reference sequence).

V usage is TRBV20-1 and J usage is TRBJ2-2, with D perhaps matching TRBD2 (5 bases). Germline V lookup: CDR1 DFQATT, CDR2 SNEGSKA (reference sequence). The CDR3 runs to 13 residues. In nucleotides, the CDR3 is TGCCAAGCGGCCATGGGGAACACCGGGGAGCTGTTTTTT. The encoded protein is CQAAMGNTGELFF.

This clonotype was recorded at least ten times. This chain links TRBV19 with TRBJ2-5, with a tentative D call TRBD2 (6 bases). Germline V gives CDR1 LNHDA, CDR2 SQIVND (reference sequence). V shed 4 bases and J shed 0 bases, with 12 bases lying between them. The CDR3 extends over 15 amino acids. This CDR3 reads CASSRGLLYQETQYF. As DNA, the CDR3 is TGTGCCAGTAGTAGGGGACTGTTGTACCAAGAGACCCAGTACTTC.

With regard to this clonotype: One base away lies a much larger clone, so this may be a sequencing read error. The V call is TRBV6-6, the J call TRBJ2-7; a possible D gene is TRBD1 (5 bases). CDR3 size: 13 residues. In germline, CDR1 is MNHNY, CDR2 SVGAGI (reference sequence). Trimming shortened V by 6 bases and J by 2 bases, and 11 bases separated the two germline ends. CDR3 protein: CASRSSGPYEQYF. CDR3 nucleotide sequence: TGTGCCAGCAGATCGTCAGGGCCCTACGAGCAGTACTTC.

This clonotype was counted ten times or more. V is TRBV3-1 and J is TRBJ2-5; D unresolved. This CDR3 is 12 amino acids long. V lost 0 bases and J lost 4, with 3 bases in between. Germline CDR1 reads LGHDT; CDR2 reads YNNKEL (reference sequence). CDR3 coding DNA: TGTGCCAGCAGCCAAGAAGGAGAGACCCAGTACTTC. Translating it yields CASSQEGETQYF.

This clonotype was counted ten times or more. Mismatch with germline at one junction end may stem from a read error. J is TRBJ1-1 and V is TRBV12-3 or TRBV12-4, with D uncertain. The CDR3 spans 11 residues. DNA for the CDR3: TGTGCCAGTAGTTCTGGGACTGAAGCTTTCTTT. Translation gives CASSSGTEAFF.

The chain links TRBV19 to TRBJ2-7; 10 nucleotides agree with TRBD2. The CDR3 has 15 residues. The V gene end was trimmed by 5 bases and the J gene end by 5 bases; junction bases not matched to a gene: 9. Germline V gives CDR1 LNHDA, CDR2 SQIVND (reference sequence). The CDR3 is CASSATSGMRNEQYF. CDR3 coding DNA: TGTGCCAGTAGTGCCACTAGCGGGATGAGGAACGAGCAGTACTTC.

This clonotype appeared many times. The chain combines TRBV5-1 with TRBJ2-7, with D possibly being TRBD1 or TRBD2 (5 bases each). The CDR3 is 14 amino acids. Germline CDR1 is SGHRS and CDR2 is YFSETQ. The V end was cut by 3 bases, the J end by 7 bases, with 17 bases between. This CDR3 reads CASSYNDPRGEQYF. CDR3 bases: TGCGCCAGCAGCTACAACGACCCGAGGGGAGAGCAGTACTTC.

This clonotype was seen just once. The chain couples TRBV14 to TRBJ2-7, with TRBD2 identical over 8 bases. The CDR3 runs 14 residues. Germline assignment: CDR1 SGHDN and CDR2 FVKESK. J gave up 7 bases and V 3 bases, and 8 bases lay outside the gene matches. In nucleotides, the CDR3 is TGTGCCAGCAGCCACCCCGGGACTAGTAGGGAGCAGTACTTC. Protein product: CASSHPGTSREQYF.

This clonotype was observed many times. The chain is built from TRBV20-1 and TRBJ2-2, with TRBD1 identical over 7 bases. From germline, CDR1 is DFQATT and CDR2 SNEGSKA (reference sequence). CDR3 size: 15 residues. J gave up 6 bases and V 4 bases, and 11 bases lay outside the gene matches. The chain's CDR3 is CSATTPGQKAGELFF. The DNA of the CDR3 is TGCAGTGCTACTACACCGGGACAGAAAGCCGGGGAGCTGTTTTTT.

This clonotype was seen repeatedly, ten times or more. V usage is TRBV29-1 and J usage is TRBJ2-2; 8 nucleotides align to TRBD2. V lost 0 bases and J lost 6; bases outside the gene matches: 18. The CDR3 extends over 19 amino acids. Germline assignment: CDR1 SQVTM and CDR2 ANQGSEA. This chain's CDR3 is CSVEDFRVPGTRSSGELFF. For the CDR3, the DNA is TGCAGCGTTGAAGATTTTCGGGTGCCCGGGACTAGGTCGTCCGGGGAGCTGTTTTTT.

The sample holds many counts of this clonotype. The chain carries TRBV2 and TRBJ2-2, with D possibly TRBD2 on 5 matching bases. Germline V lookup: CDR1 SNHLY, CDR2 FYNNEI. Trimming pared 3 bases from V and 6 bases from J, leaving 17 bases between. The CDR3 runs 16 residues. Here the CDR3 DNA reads TGTGCCAGCAGTGACCCATTAAGGAGGTTTTCCGGGGAGCTGTTTTTT. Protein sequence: CASSDPLRRFSGELFF.

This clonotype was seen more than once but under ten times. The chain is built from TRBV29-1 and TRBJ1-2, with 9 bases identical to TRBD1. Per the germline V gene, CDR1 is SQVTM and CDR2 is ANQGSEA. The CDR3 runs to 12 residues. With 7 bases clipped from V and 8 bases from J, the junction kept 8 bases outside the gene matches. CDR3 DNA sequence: TGCAGCGCTAGACAGGGGGGGGACGGCTACACCTTC. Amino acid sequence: CSARQGGDGYTF.

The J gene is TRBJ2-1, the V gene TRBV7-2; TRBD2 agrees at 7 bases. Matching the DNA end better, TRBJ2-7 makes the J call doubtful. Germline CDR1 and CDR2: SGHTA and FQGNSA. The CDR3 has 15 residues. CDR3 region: CASTLRSGDDNEQYF. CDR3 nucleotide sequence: TGTGCCAGCACCCTTCGGAGCGGGGACGACAATGAGCAGTACTTC.

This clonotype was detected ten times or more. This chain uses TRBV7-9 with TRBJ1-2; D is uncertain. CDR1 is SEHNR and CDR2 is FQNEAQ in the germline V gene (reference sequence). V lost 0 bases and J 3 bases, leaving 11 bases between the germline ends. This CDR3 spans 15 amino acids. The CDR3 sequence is CASSLAATDYYGYTF. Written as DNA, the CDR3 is TGTGCCAGCAGCTTAGCCGCCACAGATTACTATGGCTACACCTTC.

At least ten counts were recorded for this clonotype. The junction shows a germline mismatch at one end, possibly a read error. For the CDR3, the DNA is TGCGCCAGCAGCCAAGAGGGAGGGTCGGGCTACACCTTC. This codes for CASSQEGGSGYTF. The J gene is TRBJ1-2, the V gene TRBV4-2; D uncertain. The CDR3 covers 13 residues. Germline CDR1 reads LGHNA; CDR2 reads YNFKEQ.